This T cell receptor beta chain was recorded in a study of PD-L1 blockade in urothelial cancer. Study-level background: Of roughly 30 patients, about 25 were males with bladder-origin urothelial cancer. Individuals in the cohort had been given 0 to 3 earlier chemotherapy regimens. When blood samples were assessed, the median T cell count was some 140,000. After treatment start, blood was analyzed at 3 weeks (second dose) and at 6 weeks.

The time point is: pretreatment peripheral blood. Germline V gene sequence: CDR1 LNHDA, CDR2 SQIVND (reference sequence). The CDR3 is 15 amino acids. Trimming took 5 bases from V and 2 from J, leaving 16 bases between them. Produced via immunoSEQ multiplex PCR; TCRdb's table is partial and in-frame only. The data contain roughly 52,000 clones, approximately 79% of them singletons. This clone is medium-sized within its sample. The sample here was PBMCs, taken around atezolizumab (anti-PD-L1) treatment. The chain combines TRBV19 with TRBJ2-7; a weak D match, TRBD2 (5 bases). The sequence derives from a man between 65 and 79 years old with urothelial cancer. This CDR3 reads CASSPSGIRPYEQYF. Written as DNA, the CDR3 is TGTGCCAGTAGTCCGTCCGGGATTCGGCCCTACGAGCAGTACTTC. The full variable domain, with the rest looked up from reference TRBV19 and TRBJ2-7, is DGGITQSPKYLFRKEGQNVTLSCEQNLNHDAMYWYRQDPGQGLRLIYYSQIVNDFQKGDIAEGYSVSREKKESFPLTVTSAQKNPTAFYLCASSPSGIRPYEQYFGPGTRLTVT.